A selection of T cell receptor beta chains follows, all from one sample in a study of CD8+CD57+ T cells in acquired aplastic anemia. TCRdb ran MiXCR on the reads and lists one entry per CDR3 protein. The sample contains about 180,000 distinct CDR3 sequences, 63% of which appear only once. The sample comprised sorted CD4+, CD8+, or CD8+CD57+ T cells (not recorded which) from PBMCs. Every receptor here comes from a human donor with aplastic anemia. The CDR3 runs from the conserved cysteine through the conserved F or W. D genes are given only for firm matches. Size is omitted from some rows. Given values are once, few, many or a class for expanded clones.

j_gene	abundance	v_gene	d_gene	CDR3aa	CDR3nt
TRBJ1-2	.	TRBV7-9	.	CASSLGLAGYTF	TGTGCCAGCAGCTTAGGGCTAGCGGGCTACACCTTC
TRBJ2-5	few	TRBV24-1	.	CATSEGETQYF	TGTGCCACCAGTGAGGGAGAGACCCAGTACTTC
TRBJ1-6	.	TRBV5-1	TRBD1	CASSSGGDDSPLHF	TGCGCCAGCAGCTCAGGGGGGGATGATTCACCCCTCCACTTT
TRBJ2-1	.	TRBV7-7	TRBD2	CASSLRLAGVYEQFF	TGTGCTAGCAGCTTACGTCTAGCGGGAGTATACGAGCAGTTCTTC
TRBJ2-7	once	TRBV10-3	TRBD1	CAISGAGTGLNEQYF	TGTGCCATCAGTGGTGCCGGGACAGGGCTTAACGAGCAGTACTTC
TRBJ2-7	few	TRBV20-1	.	CSARGETVYDYEQYF	TGCAGTGCTAGAGGCGAGACAGTTTATGACTACGAGCAGTACTTC
TRBJ1-2	few	TRBV5-6	TRBD1	CASSMPDRGEYSKAGYTF	TGTGCCAGCAGCATGCCGGACAGGGGCGAATACTCGAAGGCTGGCTACACCTTC
TRBJ2-7	many	TRBV20-1	.	CSARGRQYEQYF	TGCAGTGCTAGAGGTAGACAGTACGAGCAGTACTTC
TRBJ1-5	.	TRBV2	.	CASSPRGGFQPQHF	TGTGCCAGCAGTCCCCGGGGAGGTTTCCAGCCCCAGCATTTT
TRBJ2-7	few	TRBV10-1	.	CASSDPSGGFYEQYF	TGCGCCAGCAGTGACCCTTCAGGAGGGTTCTACGAGCAGTACTTC
TRBJ2-3	few	TRBV4-2	TRBD2	CASRASGSADTQYF	TGTGCCAGCAGGGCTAGCGGGAGTGCAGATACGCAGTATTTT
TRBJ2-1	.	TRBV7-9	TRBD2	CASSTQGGRGLAGSYNEQFF	TGTGCCAGCAGCACCCAAGGCGGGAGGGGACTAGCGGGATCGTACAATGAGCAGTTCTTC
TRBJ2-1	many	TRBV15	TRBD1	CATSRPFPGQGLNEQFF	TGTGCCACCAGCAGACCATTTCCGGGACAGGGGTTGAATGAGCAGTTCTTC
TRBJ1-2	.	TRBV4-2	.	CASSLKDRNYGYTF	TGTGCCAGCAGCTTGAAGGACCGAAACTATGGCTACACCTTC
TRBJ1-4	.	TRBV7-9	.	CASSLVSGEKLFF	TGTGCCAGCAGCTTAGTCTCCGGTGAAAAACTGTTTTTT
TRBJ1-1	.	TRBV19	.	CASNSPGGGRPNTEAFF	TGTGCCAGTAACTCCCCTGGGGGGGGCAGACCGAACACTGAAGCTTTCTTT
TRBJ1-6	.	TRBV9	TRBD1	CASSLTGVNNSPLHF	TGTGCCAGCAGCCTGACAGGGGTAAATAATTCACCCCTCCACTTT
TRBJ2-7	.	TRBV9	.	CASSLAGGGGQEQYF	TGTGCCAGCAGCTTGGCGGGGGGAGGGGGCCAAGAGCAGTACTTC
TRBJ2-7	few	TRBV27	TRBD2	CASARGGGLYYEQYF	TGTGCCAGCGCACGAGGCGGGGGGCTCTACTACGAGCAGTACTTC
TRBJ1-2	.	TRBV20-1	TRBD1	CSATGTEGYYGYTF	TGCAGTGCCACCGGGACAGAGGGGTACTATGGCTACACCTTC
TRBJ2-3	.	TRBV24-1	.	CATSEVTDTQYF	TGTGCCACCAGTGAGGTCACAGATACGCAGTATTTT
TRBJ2-7	few	TRBV28	.	CASSQGGVTYEQYF	TGTGCCAGCAGTCAAGGGGGAGTGACCTACGAGCAGTACTTC
TRBJ2-7	.	TRBV20-1	TRBD2	CSARDESSGGLRLDEQYF	TGCAGTGCTAGAGATGAGTCTAGCGGGGGACTCCGCTTGGACGAGCAGTACTTC
TRBJ2-7	.	TRBV19	.	CASTGRGRYEQYF	TGTGCCAGTACGGGCAGGGGCCGCTACGAGCAGTACTTC
TRBJ2-3	.	TRBV7-9	.	CASSLGGALADTQYF	TGTGCCAGCAGCTTAGGTGGGGCCCTCGCGGATACGCAGTATTTT
TRBJ1-4	.	TRBV7-6	TRBD1	CASSQPGQGYEKLFF	TGTGCCAGCAGCCAGCCGGGACAGGGGTATGAAAAACTGTTTTTT
TRBJ2-5	few	TRBV20-1	.	CSARVPGVFTQETQYF	TGCAGTGCTAGGGTCCCAGGGGTCTTCACGCAAGAGACCCAGTACTTC
TRBJ1-2	.	TRBV10-3	TRBD1	CAISGGTGGNYGYTF	TGTGCCATCAGTGGGGGGACAGGGGGGAACTATGGCTACACCTTC
TRBJ2-1	.	TRBV7-2	TRBD2	CASRPSTGTSGGLEQFF	TGTGCCAGCAGACCCTCAACCGGGACTAGCGGAGGACTAGAGCAGTTCTTC